The rows below give T cell receptor beta chains drawn from one sample of a study of identical twins. TCRdb used MiXCR to reprocess the 5' RACE reads, holding one entry per CDR3 protein. Here the sample spans around 1.7 million distinct CDR3 sequences, about 32% being singletons. Material: cord blood. The receptors come from a newborn girl in good health. Both conserved end residues are part of each CDR3. Each record gives: D gene, clone size, V gene, J gene, CDR3 length, CDR3 protein, CDR3 DNA. D genes are given only for firm matches. A clone size is listed for some rows: how often the clone was seen (once, few, many), or a class if it is expanded.

d_gene: TRBD2; abundance: few; v_gene: TRBV12-3/TRBV12-4; j_gene: TRBJ2-1; len: 16; CDR3aa: CASSFGTSALGDEQFF; CDR3nt: TGTGCCAGCAGTTTTGGGACTAGCGCCTTAGGCGATGAGCAGTTCTTC
d_gene: .; abundance: few; v_gene: TRBV12-3/TRBV12-4; j_gene: TRBJ1-2; len: 15; CDR3aa: CASTLFRVPNYGYTF; CDR3nt: TGTGCCAGCACCCTTTTTAGGGTACCTAACTATGGCTACACCTTC
d_gene: .; abundance: .; v_gene: TRBV9; j_gene: TRBJ2-3; len: 13; CDR3aa: CASSVVEFSAQYF; CDR3nt: TGTGCCAGCAGCGTAGTTGAGTTTTCTGCGCAGTATTTT
d_gene: TRBD2; abundance: .; v_gene: TRBV5-1; j_gene: TRBJ2-2; len: 15; CDR3aa: CASSWLAGDTGELFF; CDR3nt: TGCGCCAGCAGCTGGCTAGCGGGGGACACCGGGGAGCTGTTTTTT
d_gene: TRBD1; abundance: .; v_gene: TRBV6-6; j_gene: TRBJ1-4; len: 14; CDR3aa: CASSWRGRGEKLFF; CDR3nt: TGTGCCAGCAGTTGGAGGGGGCGCGGCGAAAAACTGTTTTTT
d_gene: TRBD2; abundance: .; v_gene: TRBV6-6; j_gene: TRBJ2-3; len: 17; CDR3aa: CASSYSTSGRAPDTQYF; CDR3nt: TGTGCCAGCAGTTACTCGACTAGCGGGAGGGCCCCAGATACGCAGTATTTT
d_gene: .; abundance: many; v_gene: TRBV12-3/TRBV12-4; j_gene: TRBJ1-2; len: 15; CDR3aa: CASSLGEGGNYGYTF; CDR3nt: TGTGCCAGCAGTTTGGGCGAAGGTGGCAACTATGGCTACACCTTC
d_gene: .; abundance: .; v_gene: TRBV5-6; j_gene: TRBJ1-5; len: 17; CDR3aa: CASSLGYTQGPYGPQHF; CDR3nt: TGTGCCAGCAGCTTGGGTTACACCCAGGGTCCCTACGGTCCCCAGCATTTT
d_gene: .; abundance: few; v_gene: TRBV20-1; j_gene: TRBJ1-2; len: 13; CDR3aa: CSASLPGTYGYTF; CDR3nt: TGCAGTGCTAGTCTCCCGGGTACCTATGGCTACACCTTC
d_gene: .; abundance: few; v_gene: TRBV2; j_gene: TRBJ1-2; len: 14; CDR3aa: CASSERRQANGYTF; CDR3nt: TGTGCCAGCAGTGAGCGAAGACAGGCTAATGGCTACACCTTC
d_gene: .; abundance: many; v_gene: TRBV4-2; j_gene: TRBJ2-7; len: 19; CDR3aa: CASSPTSGTDIGYHYEQYF; CDR3nt: TGTGCCAGCAGCCCAACCTCCGGGACGGATATAGGATACCACTACGAGCAGTACTTC
d_gene: .; abundance: .; v_gene: TRBV2; j_gene: TRBJ2-2; len: 13; CDR3aa: CAGGLLNTGELFF; CDR3nt: TGTGCCGGGGGGCTCCTCAACACCGGGGAGCTGTTTTTT
d_gene: .; abundance: .; v_gene: TRBV5-1; j_gene: TRBJ2-5; len: 14; CDR3aa: CASSVDSSQETQYF; CDR3nt: TGCGCCAGCAGCGTCGACAGCTCCCAAGAGACCCAGTACTTC
d_gene: .; abundance: few; v_gene: TRBV12-3/TRBV12-4; j_gene: TRBJ2-5; len: 13; CDR3aa: CASSLDHLWEQYF; CDR3nt: TGTGCCAGCAGTTTAGACCACCTTTGGGAGCAGTACTTC
d_gene: .; abundance: few; v_gene: TRBV6-5; j_gene: TRBJ2-3; len: 15; CDR3aa: CASSYYRLGADTQYF; CDR3nt: TGTGCCAGCAGTTACTACCGACTAGGGGCAGATACGCAGTATTTT
d_gene: TRBD1; abundance: .; v_gene: TRBV20-1; j_gene: TRBJ1-5; len: 14; CDR3aa: CSASWTGWGQPQHF; CDR3nt: TGCAGTGCTAGTTGGACAGGGTGGGGTCAGCCCCAGCATTTT
d_gene: .; abundance: few; v_gene: TRBV10-3; j_gene: TRBJ1-1; len: 17; CDR3aa: CAISAQGIRRMNTEAFF; CDR3nt: TGTGCCATCAGTGCACAAGGAATCAGGCGAATGAACACTGAAGCTTTCTTT
d_gene: TRBD1; abundance: .; v_gene: TRBV18; j_gene: TRBJ1-1; len: 12; CDR3aa: CASSPRQGSAFF; CDR3nt: TGTGCCAGCTCACCGCGACAGGGGTCAGCTTTCTTT
d_gene: .; abundance: few; v_gene: TRBV3-1; j_gene: TRBJ1-4; len: 15; CDR3aa: CASSQDPRASEKLFF; CDR3nt: TGTGCCAGCAGCCAAGATCCCCGGGCTAGTGAAAAACTGTTTTTT
d_gene: .; abundance: few; v_gene: TRBV4-2; j_gene: TRBJ2-3; len: 16; CDR3aa: CASSQVGQTPTDTQYF; CDR3nt: TGTGCCAGCAGCCAAGTCGGACAGACTCCCACAGATACGCAGTATTTT
d_gene: .; abundance: .; v_gene: TRBV27; j_gene: TRBJ2-7; len: 14; CDR3aa: CASSLRGIEYEQYF; CDR3nt: TGTGCCAGCAGTTTGAGAGGGATCGAGTACGAGCAGTACTTC
d_gene: TRBD2; abundance: .; v_gene: TRBV4-1; j_gene: TRBJ2-1; len: 15; CDR3aa: CASSQPTSAYNEQFF; CDR3nt: TGCGCCAGCAGCCAGCCCACTAGCGCCTACAATGAGCAGTTCTTC
d_gene: .; abundance: few; v_gene: TRBV6-1; j_gene: TRBJ2-1; len: 14; CDR3aa: CASSRAPSYNEQFF; CDR3nt: TGTGCCAGCAGCCGAGCCCCCTCCTACAATGAGCAGTTCTTC
d_gene: .; abundance: few; v_gene: TRBV4-2; j_gene: TRBJ2-1; len: 16; CDR3aa: CASSQDWVAPYNEQFF; CDR3nt: TGTGCCAGCAGCCAAGATTGGGTAGCCCCCTACAATGAGCAGTTCTTC
d_gene: TRBD2; abundance: .; v_gene: TRBV28; j_gene: TRBJ2-5; len: 16; CDR3aa: CASSLAPSGRWGEQYF; CDR3nt: TGTGCCAGCAGTTTGGCACCTAGCGGGAGGTGGGGTGAGCAGTACTTC
d_gene: TRBD2; abundance: .; v_gene: TRBV12-3/TRBV12-4; j_gene: TRBJ2-7; len: 17; CDR3aa: CASSLLVGGSSYNEQYF; CDR3nt: TGTGCCAGCAGTTTACTAGTGGGAGGGAGCTCCTACAATGAGCAGTACTTC
d_gene: TRBD2; abundance: .; v_gene: TRBV28; j_gene: TRBJ2-1; len: 14; CDR3aa: CASRPTSGDNEQFF; CDR3nt: TGTGCCAGCAGACCGACTAGCGGGGACAATGAGCAGTTCTTC
d_gene: TRBD1; abundance: .; v_gene: TRBV6-5; j_gene: TRBJ2-2; len: 16; CDR3aa: CASRRDRAANTGELFF; CDR3nt: TGTGCCAGCAGACGCGACAGGGCAGCGAACACCGGGGAGCTGTTTTTT
d_gene: .; abundance: .; v_gene: TRBV7-2; j_gene: TRBJ2-4; len: 17; CDR3aa: CASSLFGTRYAKNIQYF; CDR3nt: TGTGCCAGCAGCCTCTTCGGGACTCGCTACGCCAAAAACATTCAGTACTTC
d_gene: TRBD2; abundance: .; v_gene: TRBV20-1; j_gene: TRBJ2-3; len: 16; CDR3aa: CSARDHRGGGTDTQYF; CDR3nt: TGCAGTGCTAGAGACCACCGCGGGGGGGGCACAGATACGCAGTATTTT
d_gene: TRBD2; abundance: .; v_gene: TRBV7-6; j_gene: TRBJ2-1; len: 15; CDR3aa: CASSFGTRGLGEQFF; CDR3nt: TGTGCCAGCAGCTTCGGGACTAGAGGTTTAGGTGAGCAGTTCTTC
d_gene: .; abundance: few; v_gene: TRBV5-1; j_gene: TRBJ1-1; len: 15; CDR3aa: CASSLDRRPDTEAFF; CDR3nt: TGCGCCAGCAGCTTGGACAGGCGGCCCGACACTGAAGCTTTCTTT
d_gene: .; abundance: .; v_gene: TRBV21-1; j_gene: TRBJ1-1; len: 15; CDR3aa: CASSKGRGELAEAFF; CDR3nt: TGTGCCAGCAGCAAGGGACGAGGGGAGTTGGCTGAAGCTTTCTTT
d_gene: .; abundance: few; v_gene: TRBV12-3/TRBV12-4; j_gene: TRBJ1-5; len: 12; CDR3aa: CASSFSFQPQHF; CDR3nt: TGTGCCAGCAGTTTCAGTTTTCAGCCCCAGCATTTT
d_gene: .; abundance: many; v_gene: TRBV9; j_gene: TRBJ1-1; len: 13; CDR3aa: CASSVQGNTEAFF; CDR3nt: TGTGCCAGCAGCGTACAGGGGAACACTGAAGCTTTCTTT
d_gene: .; abundance: few; v_gene: TRBV6-5; j_gene: TRBJ2-5; len: 11; CDR3aa: CASSSWGTQYF; CDR3nt: TGTGCCAGCAGTTCCTGGGGGACCCAGTACTTC
d_gene: TRBD1; abundance: few; v_gene: TRBV7-9; j_gene: TRBJ1-5; len: 14; CDR3aa: CASSPGQGAQPQHF; CDR3nt: TGTGCCAGCAGCCCCGGACAGGGGGCTCAGCCCCAGCATTTT
d_gene: TRBD1; abundance: few; v_gene: TRBV12-3/TRBV12-4; j_gene: TRBJ2-3; len: 16; CDR3aa: CASSQQNRGGTDTQYF; CDR3nt: TGTGCCAGCAGTCAGCAGAACAGGGGTGGCACAGATACGCAGTATTTT
d_gene: TRBD2; abundance: many; v_gene: TRBV20-1; j_gene: TRBJ2-7; len: 13; CDR3aa: CSARGTSAYEQYF; CDR3nt: TGCAGTGCTAGAGGGACTAGCGCCTACGAGCAGTACTTC
d_gene: TRBD1; abundance: few; v_gene: TRBV20-1; j_gene: TRBJ2-3; len: 15; CDR3aa: CSASPRDRGTDTQYF; CDR3nt: TGCAGTGCTAGCCCACGGGACAGGGGCACAGATACGCAGTATTTT
d_gene: .; abundance: .; v_gene: TRBV4-1; j_gene: TRBJ2-3; len: 16; CDR3aa: CASSQVANLHTDTQYF; CDR3nt: TGCGCCAGCAGCCAAGTCGCTAACCTTCACACAGATACGCAGTATTTT
d_gene: .; abundance: .; v_gene: TRBV27; j_gene: TRBJ1-1; len: 15; CDR3aa: CASSSDWAGYTEAFF; CDR3nt: TGTGCCAGCAGTTCCGATTGGGCCGGGTACACTGAAGCTTTCTTT
d_gene: TRBD1; abundance: few; v_gene: TRBV2; j_gene: TRBJ1-1; len: 14; CDR3aa: CASSAQGADTEAFF; CDR3nt: TGTGCCAGCAGTGCACAGGGGGCGGACACTGAAGCTTTCTTT
d_gene: .; abundance: many; v_gene: TRBV7-9; j_gene: TRBJ2-4; len: 16; CDR3aa: CASSFQGLGAKNIQYF; CDR3nt: TGTGCCAGCAGCTTTCAGGGCCTCGGGGCCAAAAACATTCAGTACTTC
d_gene: TRBD1; abundance: .; v_gene: TRBV7-9; j_gene: TRBJ1-2; len: 18; CDR3aa: CASSLAGHRDSTPNGYTF; CDR3nt: TGTGCCAGCAGCTTAGCCGGGCACCGGGACAGTACTCCAAATGGCTACACCTTC
d_gene: .; abundance: .; v_gene: TRBV12-3/TRBV12-4; j_gene: TRBJ1-5; len: 15; CDR3aa: CASSLARDSSQPQHF; CDR3nt: TGTGCCAGCAGTTTAGCCCGAGACAGCAGTCAGCCCCAGCATTTT
d_gene: TRBD2; abundance: .; v_gene: TRBV7-9; j_gene: TRBJ2-3; len: 16; CDR3aa: CASSLAGNGGTDTQYF; CDR3nt: TGTGCCAGCAGTTTAGCGGGAAATGGAGGCACAGATACGCAGTATTTT
d_gene: TRBD2; abundance: .; v_gene: TRBV20-1; j_gene: TRBJ2-1; len: 14; CDR3aa: CSASAGESGNEQFF; CDR3nt: TGCAGTGCTAGTGCGGGAGAAAGTGGGAATGAGCAGTTCTTC
d_gene: .; abundance: few; v_gene: TRBV21-1; j_gene: TRBJ1-3; len: 15; CDR3aa: CASSKEGGQGNTIYF; CDR3nt: TGTGCCAGCAGCAAAGAGGGGGGACAAGGAAACACCATATATTTT
d_gene: .; abundance: .; v_gene: TRBV3-1; j_gene: TRBJ2-3; len: 15; CDR3aa: CASSPQSFLTDTQYF; CDR3nt: TGTGCCAGCAGCCCGCAGAGTTTCCTCACAGATACGCAGTATTTT
d_gene: .; abundance: .; v_gene: TRBV13; j_gene: TRBJ1-3; len: 13; CDR3aa: CAARRVSGNTIYF; CDR3nt: TGTGCCGCCCGACGGGTCTCTGGAAACACCATATATTTT
d_gene: .; abundance: many; v_gene: TRBV10-3; j_gene: TRBJ1-2; len: 13; CDR3aa: CAISEDRYYGYTF; CDR3nt: TGTGCCATCAGTGAGGACAGATACTATGGCTACACCTTC
d_gene: TRBD1; abundance: many; v_gene: TRBV2; j_gene: TRBJ2-7; len: 13; CDR3aa: CASTGQSSYEQYF; CDR3nt: TGTGCCAGCACGGGACAGAGCTCCTACGAGCAGTACTTC
d_gene: .; abundance: .; v_gene: TRBV29-1; j_gene: TRBJ2-2; len: 18; CDR3aa: CSVEEGTHRTAQTGELFF; CDR3nt: TGCAGCGTTGAAGAGGGCACACATAGGACTGCCCAGACCGGGGAGCTGTTTTTT
d_gene: TRBD2; abundance: .; v_gene: TRBV14; j_gene: TRBJ2-1; len: 16; CDR3aa: CASSQEWLAGYNEQFF; CDR3nt: TGTGCCAGCAGCCAAGAATGGCTAGCGGGATACAATGAGCAGTTCTTC
d_gene: .; abundance: few; v_gene: TRBV29-1; j_gene: TRBJ1-2; len: 12; CDR3aa: CSVESRAYGYTF; CDR3nt: TGCAGCGTTGAATCAAGGGCCTATGGCTACACCTTC
d_gene: .; abundance: few; v_gene: TRBV5-1; j_gene: TRBJ2-5; len: 16; CDR3aa: CASSTNLQGGQETQYF; CDR3nt: TGCGCCAGCAGCACCAACTTACAAGGAGGTCAAGAGACCCAGTACTTC
d_gene: .; abundance: many; v_gene: TRBV5-1; j_gene: TRBJ2-7; len: 11; CDR3aa: CASSSNYEQYF; CDR3nt: TGTGCCAGCAGCTCCAACTACGAGCAGTACTTC
d_gene: TRBD1; abundance: few; v_gene: TRBV4-1; j_gene: TRBJ1-2; len: 19; CDR3aa: CASSHQGPSGTGFNYGYTF; CDR3nt: TGCGCCAGCAGCCATCAGGGGCCCTCCGGGACAGGGTTCAACTATGGCTACACCTTC